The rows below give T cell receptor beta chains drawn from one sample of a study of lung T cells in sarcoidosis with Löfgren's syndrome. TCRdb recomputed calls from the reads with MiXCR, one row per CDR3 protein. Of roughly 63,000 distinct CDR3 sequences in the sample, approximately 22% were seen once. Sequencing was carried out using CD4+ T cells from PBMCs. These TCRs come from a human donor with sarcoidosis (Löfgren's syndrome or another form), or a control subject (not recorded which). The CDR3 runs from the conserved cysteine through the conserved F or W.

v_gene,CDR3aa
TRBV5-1,CASSPGQPNDTQYF
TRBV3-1,CASSQVSGRNTF
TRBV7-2,CASGGRGLAGLYNEQFF
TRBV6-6,CASSYRKGPQFF
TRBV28,CASTPRGGQFSYTF
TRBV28,CASSSAAGPPGSATQYF
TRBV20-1,CSASSGGNSNQPQHF
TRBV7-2,CASSLLSGFSSYEQYF
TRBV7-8,CASSLVFEGSYEQYF
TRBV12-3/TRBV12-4,CASAISGLTGANVLTF
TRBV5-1,CASSFGSLRTGTEAFF
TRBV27,CASSTPSRQGADTQYF
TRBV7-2,CASSPLRGREVYTQYF
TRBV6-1,CASKTRGGLGVSTDTQYF
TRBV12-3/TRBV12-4,CASSLAGQATDTQYF
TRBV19,CASSPITSNPYEQYF
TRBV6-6,CASSYSEPGRDGYTF
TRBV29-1,CSVEGGLGWNEQFF
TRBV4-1,CASSQVLRKEGRTEAFF
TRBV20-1,CSARISGGFPYSNQPQHF
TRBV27,CASSGMGRVNSPLHF
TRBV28,CASSLGQGHQPQHF
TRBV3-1,CASTPYGGAGEKLFF
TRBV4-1,CASSRLEGTGSGNTIYF
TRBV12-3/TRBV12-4,CASSFYLTFQLAANTGELFF
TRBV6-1,CASRGTGEGYTF
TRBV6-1,CASSRVSNQPQHF
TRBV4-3,CASSQDGDNSGANVLTF
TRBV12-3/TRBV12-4,CASSLDRGASTDTQYF
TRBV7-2,CASSSSSYNEQFF
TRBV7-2,CASSSLGTGSGYTF
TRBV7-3,CASSLRGDSLGAGELFF
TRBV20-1,CSAKGPSSRETQYF
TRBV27,CASSPGGGGTEAFF
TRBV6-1,CASRRSGSGLYEQYF
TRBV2,CASSARGATHGYTF
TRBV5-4,CASSPGTSNSLNTEAFF
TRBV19,CASSMGTAGNTIYF
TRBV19,CASSAATGYGYGYTF
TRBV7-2,CASSQGLAGPQGAQYF
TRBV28,CASSSRDRASQETQYF
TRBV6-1,CASSRSDRDSTDTQYF
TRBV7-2,CASSLFVRGEPFF
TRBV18,CASVSGVYQETQYF
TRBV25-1,CASSEIGAGNTIYF
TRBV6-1,CASSRDGYTQYF